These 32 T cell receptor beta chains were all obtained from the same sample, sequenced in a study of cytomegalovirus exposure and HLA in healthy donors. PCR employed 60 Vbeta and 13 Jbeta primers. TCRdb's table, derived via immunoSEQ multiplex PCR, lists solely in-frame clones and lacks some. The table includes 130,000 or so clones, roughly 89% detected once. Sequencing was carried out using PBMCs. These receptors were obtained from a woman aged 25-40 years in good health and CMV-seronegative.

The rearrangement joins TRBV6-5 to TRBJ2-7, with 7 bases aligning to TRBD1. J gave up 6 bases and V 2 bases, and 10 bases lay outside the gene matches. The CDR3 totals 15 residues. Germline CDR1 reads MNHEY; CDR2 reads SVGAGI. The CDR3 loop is CASSYTPTGTSEQYF. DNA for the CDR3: TGTGCCAGCAGTTACACGCCGACAGGGACCAGCGAGCAGTACTTC.

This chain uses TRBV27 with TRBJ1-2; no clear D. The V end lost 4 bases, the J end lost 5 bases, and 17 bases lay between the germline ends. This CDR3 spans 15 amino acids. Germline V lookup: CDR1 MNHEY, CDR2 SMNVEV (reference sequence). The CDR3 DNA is TGTGCCAGCAGTTCTTCTCACTCCTTGTCATATGGCTACACCTTC. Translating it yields CASSSSHSLSYGYTF.

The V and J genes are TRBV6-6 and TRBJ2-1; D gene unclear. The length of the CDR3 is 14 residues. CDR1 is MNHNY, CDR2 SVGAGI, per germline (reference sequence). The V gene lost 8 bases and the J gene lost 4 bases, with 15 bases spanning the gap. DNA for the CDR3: TGTGCCAGCCAGGCCAGCAACCCTTACAATGAGCAGTTCTTC. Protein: CASQASNPYNEQFF.

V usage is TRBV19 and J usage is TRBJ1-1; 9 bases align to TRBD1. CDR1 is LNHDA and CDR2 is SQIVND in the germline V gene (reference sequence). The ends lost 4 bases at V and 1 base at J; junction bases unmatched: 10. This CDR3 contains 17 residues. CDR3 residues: CASSTRDRVNPNTEAFF. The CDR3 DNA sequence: TGTGCCAGTAGTACTAGGGACAGGGTCAACCCGAACACTGAAGCTTTCTTT.

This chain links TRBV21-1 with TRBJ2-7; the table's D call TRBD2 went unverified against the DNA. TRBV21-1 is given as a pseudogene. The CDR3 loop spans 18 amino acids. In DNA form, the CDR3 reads TGTGCCAGCAGCAACCCGGAGGGGGGGAAAGTTCGTTCCTACGAGCAGTACTTC. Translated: CASSNPEGGKVRSYEQYF.

CDR3 nucleotide sequence: TGTGCCAGCGCCAAAGGGGGACCCTATGGCTACACCTTC. Translating gives CASAKGGPYGYTF. The chain has TRBV27 and TRBJ1-2, with a weak D call TRBD1 (6 bases). Trimming stripped 8 bases from V and 4 bases from J, with 14 bases between. The CDR3 totals 13 residues. From germline, CDR1 is MNHEY and CDR2 SMNVEV (reference sequence).

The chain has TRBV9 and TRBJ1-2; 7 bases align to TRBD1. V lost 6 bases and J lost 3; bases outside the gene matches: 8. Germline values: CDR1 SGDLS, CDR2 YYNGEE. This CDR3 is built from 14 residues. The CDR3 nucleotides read TGTGCCAGCAACCCATCCGGGACAGACTATGGCTACACCTTC. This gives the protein CASNPSGTDYGYTF.

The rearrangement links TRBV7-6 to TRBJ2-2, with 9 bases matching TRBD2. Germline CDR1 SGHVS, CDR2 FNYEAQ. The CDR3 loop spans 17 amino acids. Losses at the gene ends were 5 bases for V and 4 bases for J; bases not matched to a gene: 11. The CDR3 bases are TGTGCCAGCAGCACAGGGAGTGGAGCGGGGGGCACCGGGGAGCTGTTTTTT. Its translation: CASSTGSGAGGTGELFF.

In DNA form, the CDR3 reads TGTGCCAGCAGTTTAGGGGGGTCCTATGGCTACACCTTC. Translation gives CASSLGGSYGYTF. V gene TRBV28 combines with J gene TRBJ1-2, with a tentative D call TRBD1 (5 bases). The CDR3 has 13 amino acids. The germline V and J ends were trimmed by 2 bases and 4 bases, with 8 bases remaining between them. The germline gives CDR1 MDHEN, CDR2 SYDVKM.

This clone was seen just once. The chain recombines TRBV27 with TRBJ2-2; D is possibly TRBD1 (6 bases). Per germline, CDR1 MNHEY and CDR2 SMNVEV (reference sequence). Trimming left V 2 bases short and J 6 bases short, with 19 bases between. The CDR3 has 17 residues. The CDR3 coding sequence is TGTGCCAGCAGTTTAACCCGGGACACACAACGGCCCGGGGAGCTGTTTTTT. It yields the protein CASSLTRDTQRPGELFF.

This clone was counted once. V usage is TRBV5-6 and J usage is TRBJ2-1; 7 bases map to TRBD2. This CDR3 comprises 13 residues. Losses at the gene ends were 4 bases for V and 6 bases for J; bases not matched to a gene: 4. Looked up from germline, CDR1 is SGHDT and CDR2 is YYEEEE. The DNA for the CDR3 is TGTGCCAGCAGCGGCGGCGGGAGCAATGAGCAGTTCTTC. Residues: CASSGGGSNEQFF.

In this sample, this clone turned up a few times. The CDR3 DNA reads TGTGCCAGCACCTTGACAGGGAATAATGAAAAACTGTTTTTT. It translates to CASTLTGNNEKLFF. This rearrangement joins TRBV6-6 to TRBJ1-4; 7 nucleotides align to TRBD1. The CDR3 extends over 14 amino acids. The trim removed 7 bases at V and 4 bases at J, leaving 6 bases unmatched. Germline V gene data show CDR1 as MNHNY and CDR2 as SVGAGI (reference sequence).

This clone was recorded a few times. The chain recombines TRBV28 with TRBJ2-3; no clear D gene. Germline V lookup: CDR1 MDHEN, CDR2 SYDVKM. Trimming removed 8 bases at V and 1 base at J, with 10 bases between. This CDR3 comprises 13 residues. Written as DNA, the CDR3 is TGTGCCAGCCGCGGCGCGGGCACAGATACGCAGTATTTT. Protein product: CASRGAGTDTQYF.

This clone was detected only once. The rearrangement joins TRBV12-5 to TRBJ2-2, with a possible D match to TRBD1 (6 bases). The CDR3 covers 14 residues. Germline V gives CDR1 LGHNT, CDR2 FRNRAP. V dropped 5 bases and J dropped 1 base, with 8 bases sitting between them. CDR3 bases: TGTGCTAGTGGTATGACAGGGAACACCGGGGAGCTGTTTTTT. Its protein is CASGMTGNTGELFF.

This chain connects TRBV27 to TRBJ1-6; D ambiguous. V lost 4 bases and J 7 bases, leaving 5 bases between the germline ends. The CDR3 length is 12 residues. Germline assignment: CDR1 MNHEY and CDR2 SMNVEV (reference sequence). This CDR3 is CASSSGNSPLHF. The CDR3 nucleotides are TGTGCCAGCAGTTCCGGGAATTCACCCCTCCACTTT.

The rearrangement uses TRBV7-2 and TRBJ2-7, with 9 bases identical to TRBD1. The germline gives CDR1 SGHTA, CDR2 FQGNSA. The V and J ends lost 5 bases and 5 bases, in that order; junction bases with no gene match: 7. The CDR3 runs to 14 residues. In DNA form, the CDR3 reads TGTGCCAGCAGCCGTACAGGGGGCCAAAACGAGCAGTACTTC. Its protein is CASSRTGGQNEQYF. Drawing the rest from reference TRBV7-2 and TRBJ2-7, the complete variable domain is GAGVSQSPSNKVTEKGKDVELRCDPISGHTALYWYRQSLGQGLEFLIYFQGNSAPDKSGLPSDRFSAERTGGSVSTLTIQRTQQEDSAVYLCASSRTGGQNEQYFGPGTRLTVT.

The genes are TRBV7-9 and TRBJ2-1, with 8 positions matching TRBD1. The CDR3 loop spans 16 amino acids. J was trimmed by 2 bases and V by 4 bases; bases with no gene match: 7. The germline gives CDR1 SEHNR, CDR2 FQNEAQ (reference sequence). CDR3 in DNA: TGTGCCAGCAGCTCCAGACAGGGGCCTCCCTACAATGAGCAGTTCTTC. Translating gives CASSSRQGPPYNEQFF.

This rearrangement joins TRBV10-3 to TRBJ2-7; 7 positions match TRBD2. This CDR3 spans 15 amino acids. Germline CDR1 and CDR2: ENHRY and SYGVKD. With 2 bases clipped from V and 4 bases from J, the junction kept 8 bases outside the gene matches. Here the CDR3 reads CAISERRGRDYEQYF. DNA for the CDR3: TGTGCCATCAGTGAGAGGAGAGGGAGGGATTACGAGCAGTACTTC.

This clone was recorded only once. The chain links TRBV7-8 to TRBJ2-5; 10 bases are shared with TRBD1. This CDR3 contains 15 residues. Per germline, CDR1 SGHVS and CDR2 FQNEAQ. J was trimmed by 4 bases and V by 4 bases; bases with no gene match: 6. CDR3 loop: CASSSGQGVAETQYF. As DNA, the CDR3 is TGTGCCAGCAGCTCCGGACAGGGGGTCGCAGAGACCCAGTACTTC.

CDR3 bases: TGCAGCGTTGGGACAGGGACCGAGCAGTACTTC. Translating it yields CSVGTGTEQYF. The chain is built from TRBV29-1 and TRBJ2-7; 8 positions agree with TRBD1. Unmatched junction bases numbered 2, after V lost 4 bases and J lost 6 bases. CDR1 and CDR2 from the germline V gene are SQVTM and ANQGSEA. The CDR3 has 11 amino acids.

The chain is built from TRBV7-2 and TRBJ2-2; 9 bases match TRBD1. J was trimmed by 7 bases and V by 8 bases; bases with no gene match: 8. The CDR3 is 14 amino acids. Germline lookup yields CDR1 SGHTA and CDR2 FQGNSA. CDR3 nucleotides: TGTGCCAGCGGGCGACAGGGGGGGGACGGGGAGCTGTTTTTT. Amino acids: CASGRQGGDGELFF.

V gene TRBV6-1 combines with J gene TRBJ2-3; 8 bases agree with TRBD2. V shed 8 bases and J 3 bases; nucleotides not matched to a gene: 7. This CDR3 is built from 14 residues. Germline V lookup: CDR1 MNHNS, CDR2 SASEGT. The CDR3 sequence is CASLRGGMTDTQYF. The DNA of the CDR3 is TGTGCCAGCTTACGGGGGGGGATGACAGATACGCAGTATTTT.

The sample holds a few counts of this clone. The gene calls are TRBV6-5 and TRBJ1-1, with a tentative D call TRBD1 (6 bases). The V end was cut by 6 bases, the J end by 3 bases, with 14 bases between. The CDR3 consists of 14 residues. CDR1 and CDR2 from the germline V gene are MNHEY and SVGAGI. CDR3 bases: TGTGCCAGCAGGGTGTACAGGGACGACACTGAAGCTTTCTTT. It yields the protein CASRVYRDDTEAFF.

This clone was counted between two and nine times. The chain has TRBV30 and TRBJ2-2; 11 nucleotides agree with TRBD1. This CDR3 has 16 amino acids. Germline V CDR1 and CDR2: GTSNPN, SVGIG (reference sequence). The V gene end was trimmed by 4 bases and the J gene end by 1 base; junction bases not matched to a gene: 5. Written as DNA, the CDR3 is TGTGCCTGGAAGGACAGGGGGCGTCTGAACACCGGGGAGCTGTTTTTT. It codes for CAWKDRGRLNTGELFF.

The CDR3 bases are TGTGCCAGTAGTCCTTACCTCCGGACAGGGACGAACGGCTACACCTTC. This encodes CASSPYLRTGTNGYTF. The J gene is TRBJ1-2, the V gene TRBV19; 8 bases fit TRBD1. This CDR3 is built from 16 residues. CDR1 LNHDA and CDR2 SQIVND come from the germline V gene (reference sequence). V trimming: 5 bases; J trimming: 8 bases; junction bases outside the gene matches: 16. Together with reference TRBV19 and TRBJ1-2, the CDR3 gives the full variable domain: DGGITQSPKYLFRKEGQNVTLSCEQNLNHDAMYWYRQDPGQGLRLIYYSQIVNDFQKGDIAEGYSVSREKKESFPLTVTSAQKNPTAFYLCASSPYLRTGTNGYTFGSGTRLTVV.

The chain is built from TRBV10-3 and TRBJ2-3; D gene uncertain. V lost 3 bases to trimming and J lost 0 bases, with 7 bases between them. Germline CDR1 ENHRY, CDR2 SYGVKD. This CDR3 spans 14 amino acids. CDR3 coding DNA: TGTGCCATCAGTGACTCCTTTAGCACAGATACGCAGTATTTT. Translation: CAISDSFSTDTQYF.

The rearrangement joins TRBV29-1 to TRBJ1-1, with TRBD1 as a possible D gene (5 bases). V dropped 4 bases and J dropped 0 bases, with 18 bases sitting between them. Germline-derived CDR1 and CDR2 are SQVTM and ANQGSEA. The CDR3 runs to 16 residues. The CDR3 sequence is CSVVLSMGQVNTEAFF. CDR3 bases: TGCAGCGTTGTTTTGTCTATGGGGCAGGTGAACACTGAAGCTTTCTTT.

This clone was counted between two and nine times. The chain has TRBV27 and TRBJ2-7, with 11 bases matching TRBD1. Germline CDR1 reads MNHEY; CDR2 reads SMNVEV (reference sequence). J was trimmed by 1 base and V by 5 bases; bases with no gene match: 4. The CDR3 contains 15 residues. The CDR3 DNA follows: TGTGCCAGCAGTCTAGGGACAGGGGGGTCCTACGAGCAGTACTTC. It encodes CASSLGTGGSYEQYF.

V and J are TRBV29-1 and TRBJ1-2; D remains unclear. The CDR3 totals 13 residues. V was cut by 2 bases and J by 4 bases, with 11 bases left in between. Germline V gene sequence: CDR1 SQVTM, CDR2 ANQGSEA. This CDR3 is CSVEQDWAYGYTF. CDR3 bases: TGCAGCGTTGAACAGGATTGGGCCTATGGCTACACCTTC.

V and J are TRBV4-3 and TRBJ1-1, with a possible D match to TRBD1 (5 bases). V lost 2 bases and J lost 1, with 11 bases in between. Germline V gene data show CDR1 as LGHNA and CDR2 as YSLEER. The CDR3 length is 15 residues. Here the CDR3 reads CASSQSAGRNTEAFF. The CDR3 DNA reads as TGCGCCAGCAGCCAATCGGCAGGGCGGAACACTGAAGCTTTCTTT.

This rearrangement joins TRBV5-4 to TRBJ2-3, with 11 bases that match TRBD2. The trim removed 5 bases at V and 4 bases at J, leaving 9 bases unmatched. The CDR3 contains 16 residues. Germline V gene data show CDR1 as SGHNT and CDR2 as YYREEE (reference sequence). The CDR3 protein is CASSTKTSGSADTQYF. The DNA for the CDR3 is TGTGCCAGCAGTACTAAAACTAGCGGGAGTGCAGATACGCAGTATTTT. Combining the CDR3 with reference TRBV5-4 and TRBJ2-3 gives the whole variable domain ETGVTQSPTHLIKTRGQQVTLRCSSQSGHNTVSWYQQALGQGPQFIFQYYREEENGRGNFPPRFSGLQFPNYSSELNVNALELDDSALYLCASSTKTSGSADTQYFGPGTRLTVL.

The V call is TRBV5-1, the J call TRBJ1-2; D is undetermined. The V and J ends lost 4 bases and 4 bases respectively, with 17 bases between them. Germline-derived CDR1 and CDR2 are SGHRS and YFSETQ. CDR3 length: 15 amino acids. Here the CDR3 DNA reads TGCGCCAGCAGCGAAACACAAGATAGGAGCTATGGCTACACCTTC. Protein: CASSETQDRSYGYTF.